Listed below are T cell receptor beta chains from one sample, sequenced in a study of blood T cell repertoires in COVID-19. The data were produced by immunoSEQ multiplex PCR, yet TCRdb's version contains in-frame clones alone and is incomplete. Of some 190,000 clones listed, roughly 85% are singletons. Source material: peripheral blood. The receptors were gathered from a woman of 80 years or more with acute or convalescent COVID-19. Each CDR3 is given with its conserved first and last residue. D genes are given only for firm matches. Some rows have no size entry. The others give once, few or many, or a class for an expanded clone.

CDR3: CASRTREDYEQYF
DNA: TGCGCCAGTCGGACAAGGGAAGACTACGAGCAGTACTTC
D: NA
J: TRBJ2-7
V: TRBV5-1
size: NA

CDR3: CARGLSGPKNIQYF
DNA: TGTGCCAGGGGATTGTCAGGGCCCAAAAACATTCAGTACTTC
D: NA
J: TRBJ2-4
V: TRBV6-6
size: NA

CDR3: CASSFASGLINEQFF
DNA: TGTGCCAGCAGCTTCGCTAGCGGGCTAATCAATGAGCAGTTCTTC
D: TRBD2
J: TRBJ2-1
V: TRBV7-2
size: NA

CDR3: CASSLKVPGTGELFF
DNA: TGTGCCAGCAGTTTAAAGGTTCCAGGGACCGGGGAGCTGTTTTTT
D: NA
J: TRBJ2-2
V: TRBV27
size: few

CDR3: CASSFRDRGDYGYTF
DNA: TGTGCCAGCAGTTTCCGGGACAGGGGTGACTATGGCTACACCTTC
D: TRBD1
J: TRBJ1-2
V: TRBV28
size: NA

CDR3: CASSRGQGYQPQHF
DNA: TGTGCCAGCAGTCGTGGACAGGGCTATCAGCCCCAGCATTTT
D: TRBD1
J: TRBJ1-5
V: TRBV6-6
size: NA

CDR3: CASRVAGGSTDTQYF
DNA: TGTGCCAGCAGGGTAGCGGGAGGATCAACAGATACGCAGTATTTT
D: TRBD2
J: TRBJ2-3
V: TRBV2
size: NA

CDR3: CASSRRGTNEKLFF
DNA: TGTGCCAGCAGTAGGAGGGGCACTAATGAAAAACTGTTTTTT
D: NA
J: TRBJ1-4
V: TRBV27
size: once

CDR3: CATSDFRRDYYGYTF
DNA: TGTGCCACCAGTGATTTTCGAAGGGACTACTATGGCTACACCTTC
D: NA
J: TRBJ1-2
V: TRBV24-1
size: NA

CDR3: CASGGTSGRGNEQFF
DNA: TGTGCCAGCGGGGGGACTAGCGGGAGAGGGAATGAGCAGTTCTTC
D: TRBD2
J: TRBJ2-1
V: TRBV11-2
size: NA

CDR3: CASSFRENEQFF
DNA: TGCGCCAGCAGCTTCCGGGAGAATGAGCAGTTCTTC
D: NA
J: TRBJ2-1
V: TRBV5-1
size: NA

CDR3: CASSYKNYEQYF
DNA: TGTGCCAGCAGCTATAAAAACTACGAGCAGTACTTC
D: NA
J: TRBJ2-7
V: TRBV7-6
size: NA

CDR3: CSVAGTPTQETQYF
DNA: TGCAGCGTTGCAGGCACGCCCACCCAAGAGACCCAGTACTTC
D: NA
J: TRBJ2-5
V: TRBV29-1
size: NA

CDR3: CASSLAAYEQYF
DNA: TGTGCCAGCAGTTTGGCGGCGTACGAGCAGTACTTC
D: NA
J: TRBJ2-7
V: TRBV28
size: NA

CDR3: CASSQGRGRGSGSPLHF
DNA: TGTGCCAGCAGCCAAGGCAGGGGACGGGGCTCTGGTTCACCCCTCCACTTT
D: NA
J: TRBJ1-6
V: TRBV3-1/TRBV3-2
size: once

CDR3: CASSISRGGTGIETQYF
DNA: TGTGCCAGTAGTATAAGCCGAGGGGGGACAGGGATAGAGACCCAGTACTTC
D: TRBD1
J: TRBJ2-5
V: TRBV19
size: once

CDR3: CASSSALTSEGALSSYEQYF
DNA: TGTGCCAGCAGCTCAGCTCTGACTAGCGAGGGGGCTTTAAGCTCCTACGAGCAGTACTTC
D: NA
J: TRBJ2-7
V: TRBV7-2
size: NA